This is a list of T cell receptor beta chains from one sample in a study of T cells in Graves' hyperthyroidism and ophthalmopathy. TCRdb passed the multiplex PCR reads through MiXCR, listing each CDR3 protein once. The sample lists about 480,000 distinct CDR3 sequences; 14% were seen once. Sequencing was carried out using blood. These receptor sequences come from a woman between 18 and 29 years old with Graves' hyperthyroidism. The conserved cysteine and the conserved F or W are not part of the CDR3 here.

v_call	j_call	cdr3_aa
TRBV5-1	TRBJ2-5	ASSFGREGETQY
TRBV20-1	TRBJ1-1	SARASTGTDTEAF
TRBV12-3/TRBV12-4	TRBJ2-2	ASIPSGREDTRELF
TRBV4-1	TRBJ1-2	ASSQGQGDNYGYT
TRBV7-9	TRBJ2-3	ASSPPPGTQY
TRBV12-3/TRBV12-4	TRBJ2-3	ASSYVRGASTDTQY
TRBV24-1	TRBJ2-1	ATSDLAGYYNEQF
TRBV12-3/TRBV12-4	TRBJ2-2	ATTGGGQGITGELF
TRBV30	TRBJ2-5	AWSVSGETQY
TRBV24-1	TRBJ2-2	ATSAGAHTGELF
TRBV28	TRBJ2-1	ASRELAGVGNEQF
TRBV4-1	TRBJ2-7	ASSQASGTSENEQY
TRBV28	TRBJ2-5	ASSLGASGQETQY
TRBV24-1	TRBJ2-2	ATSDSTPPRGGELF
TRBV19	TRBJ2-1	ASIPGTGANEQF
TRBV7-9	TRBJ2-1	ASSLIGGGYNEQF